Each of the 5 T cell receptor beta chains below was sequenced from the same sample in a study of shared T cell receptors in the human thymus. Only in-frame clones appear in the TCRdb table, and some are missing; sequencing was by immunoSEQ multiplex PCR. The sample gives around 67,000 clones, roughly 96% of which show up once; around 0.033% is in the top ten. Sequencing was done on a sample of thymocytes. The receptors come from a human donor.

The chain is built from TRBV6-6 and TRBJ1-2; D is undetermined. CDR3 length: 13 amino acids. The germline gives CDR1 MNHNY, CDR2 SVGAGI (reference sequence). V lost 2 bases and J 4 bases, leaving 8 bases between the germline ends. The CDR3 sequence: CASSYAGAYGYTF. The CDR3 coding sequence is TGTGCCAGCAGTTACGCAGGTGCCTATGGCTACACCTTC.

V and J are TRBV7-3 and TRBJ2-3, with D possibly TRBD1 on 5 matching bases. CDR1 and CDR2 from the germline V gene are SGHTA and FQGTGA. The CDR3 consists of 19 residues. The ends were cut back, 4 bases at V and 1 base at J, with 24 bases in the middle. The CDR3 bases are TGTGCCAGCAGCTCCGCAGGGCCCGCCACCTTAGAAGGCACAGATACGCAGTATTTT. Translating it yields CASSSAGPATLEGTDTQYF.

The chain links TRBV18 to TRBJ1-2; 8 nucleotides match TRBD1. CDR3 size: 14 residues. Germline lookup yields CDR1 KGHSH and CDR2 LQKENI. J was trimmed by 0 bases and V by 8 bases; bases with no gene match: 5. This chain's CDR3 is CASNRGSANYGYTF. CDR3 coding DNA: TGTGCCAGCAACAGGGGGTCAGCTAACTATGGCTACACCTTC.

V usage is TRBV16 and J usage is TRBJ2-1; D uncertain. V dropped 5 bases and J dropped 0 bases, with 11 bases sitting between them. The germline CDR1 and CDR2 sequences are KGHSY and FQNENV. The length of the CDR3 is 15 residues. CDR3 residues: CASSDRLSSYNEQFF. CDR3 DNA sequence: TGTGCCAGCAGCGATAGACTGAGCTCCTACAATGAGCAGTTCTTC.

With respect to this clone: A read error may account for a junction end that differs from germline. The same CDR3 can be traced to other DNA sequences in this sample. CDR3 DNA: TGTGCCAGCAGTGCGAAGTACAACTCCTATAATTCACCCCTCCATTTT. Translating gives CASSAKYNSYNSPLHF. This rearrangement joins TRBV28 to TRBJ1-6; D is ambiguous. The CDR3 is made up of 16 amino acids. From germline, CDR1 is MDHEN and CDR2 SYDVKM.